The 7 T cell receptor beta chains given below trace back to one sample, sequenced in a study of cytomegalovirus exposure and HLA in healthy donors. 60 Vbeta and 13 Jbeta primers were used in PCR. Profiling relied on immunoSEQ multiplex PCR, and the TCRdb table lists in-frame clones only, not all of them. The table shows about 89,000 clones, with about 74% occurring only once. Sequences were obtained from PBMCs. The receptors derive from a man aged 30-40 years in good health and CMV-seronegative.

The chain links TRBV7-7 to TRBJ2-5; 7 nucleotides align to TRBD1. Germline values: CDR1 SSHAT, CDR2 FNYEAQ (reference sequence). The length of the CDR3 is 13 residues. V shed 2 bases, J shed 4 bases, and the junction held 1 base outside the gene matches. The CDR3 reads CASSLRGPETQYF. DNA of the CDR3: TGTGCCAGCAGCTTAAGGGGGCCAGAGACCCAGTACTTC.

CDR3 nucleotides: TGCGCCAGCAGCTTGGCCTATACGACTAGTGACATTCAGTACTTC. It codes for CASSLAYTTSDIQYF. V and J are TRBV5-1 and TRBJ2-4; D is possibly TRBD2 (6 bases). Germline values: CDR1 SGHRS, CDR2 YFSETQ. Trimming took 0 bases from V and 8 from J, leaving 15 bases between them. The CDR3 is 15 amino acids. Looking up the rest from reference TRBV5-1 and TRBJ2-4 gives the full variable domain: KAGVTQTPRYLIKTRGQQVTLSCSPISGHRSVSWYQQTPGQGLQFLFEYFSETQRNKGNFPGRFSGRQFSNSRSEMNVSTLELGDSALYLCASSLAYTTSDIQYFGAGTRLSVL.

This chain links TRBV11-3 with TRBJ2-3; TRBD1 agrees at 7 bases. This CDR3 region has 13 residues. Looked up from germline, CDR1 is SGHNT and CDR2 is YENEEA. The V gene end was trimmed by 1 base and the J gene end by 5 bases; junction bases not matched to a gene: 0. In DNA form, the CDR3 reads TGTGCCAGCAGCTTAGGACAGGGAGATACGCAGTATTTT. Protein sequence: CASSLGQGDTQYF.

This clone rates as medium-sized (0.01 to 0.1%). The chain uses TRBV13 and TRBJ1-1, with D uncertain. V was cut by 5 bases and J by 6 bases, with 16 bases left in between. The length of the CDR3 is 14 residues. From germline, CDR1 is PRHDT and CDR2 FYEKMQ (reference sequence). The CDR3 here is CASSPREESPEAFF. The CDR3, as DNA: TGTGCCAGCAGCCCTAGGGAGGAGTCTCCTGAAGCTTTCTTT.

V usage is TRBV7-2 and J usage is TRBJ2-7; 7 bases align to TRBD2. CDR1 is SGHTA and CDR2 is FQGNSA in the germline V gene. This CDR3 comprises 15 residues. V was clipped by 0 bases and J by 3 bases; unmatched bases: 5. This CDR3 is CASSLASGPLYEQYF. In DNA form, the CDR3 reads TGTGCCAGCAGCTTAGCTAGCGGGCCCCTCTACGAGCAGTACTTC.

CDR3 bases: TGTGCCAGTAGTATAGCGATAAACAGGGGTGGTCCTGAAGCTTTCTTT. Translated: CASSIAINRGGPEAFF. The chain employs TRBV19 and TRBJ1-1, with 7 bases aligning to TRBD1. The germline CDR1 and CDR2 sequences are LNHDA and SQIVND (reference sequence). Unmatched junction bases numbered 11, after V lost 1 base and J lost 6 bases. The CDR3 is made up of 16 amino acids.

V usage is TRBV6-1 and J usage is TRBJ2-1; the match to TRBD2 covers 11 bases. Trimming at V came to 4 bases and at J to 7 bases, leaving 6 bases not matched to a gene. This CDR3 is built from 15 residues. The germline V gene has CDR1 MNHNS and CDR2 SASEGT. CDR3 region: CASSATSGSRNEQFF. CDR3 coding DNA: TGTGCCAGCAGTGCTACTAGCGGGAGTAGGAATGAGCAGTTCTTC.